A single sample gave rise to the 26 T cell receptor beta chains below, sequenced in a study of blood T cell repertoires in COVID-19. Here immunoSEQ multiplex PCR was the method, and the copy in TCRdb shows in-frame clones only, minus some. Seen here are approximately 200,000 clones, less than 90% observed once, and the top ten hold about 2%. Sequenced sample: peripheral blood. All receptors derive from a woman in her fifties or sixties with acute or convalescent COVID-19.

The gene calls are TRBV19 and TRBJ1-3; D call uncertain. The germline CDR1 and CDR2 sequences are LNHDA and SQIVND (reference sequence). The CDR3 has 14 residues. V was trimmed by 8 bases and J by 0 bases, leaving 11 bases between them. Here the CDR3 reads CASFRQASGNTIYF. The CDR3 coding sequence is TGTGCCAGTTTTCGTCAGGCCTCTGGAAACACCATATATTTT.

The rearrangement uses TRBV3-1 (or the pseudogene TRBV3-2) and TRBJ2-5, with 14 nucleotides matching TRBD2. Germline V gene data show CDR1 as LGHDT and CDR2 as YNNKEL (reference sequence). CDR3 length: 15 residues. The trim removed 4 bases at V and 7 bases at J, leaving 5 bases unmatched. The chain's CDR3 is CASSPGLAGARTQYF. The CDR3 DNA follows: TGTGCCAGCAGCCCGGGACTAGCGGGGGCACGGACCCAGTACTTC.

CDR3 sequence (DNA): TGTGCCAGCAGCTTAGGGGATGGGACAGGGAACTACAATGAGCAGTTCTTC. As protein: CASSLGDGTGNYNEQFF. V and J are TRBV11-2 and TRBJ2-1, with 9 bases matching TRBD1. The CDR3 contains 17 residues. Germline values: CDR1 SGHAT, CDR2 FQNNGV. The trim removed 1 base at V and 3 bases at J, leaving 7 bases unmatched.

The chain couples TRBV9 to TRBJ2-1, with D possibly TRBD1 on 5 matching bases. The CDR3 totals 13 residues. V dropped 3 bases and J dropped 7 bases, with 11 bases sitting between them. Germline V gene data show CDR1 as SGDLS and CDR2 as YYNGEE. The CDR3 nucleotides read TGTGCCAGCAGCGCCATTGGGGCTAATGAGCAGTTCTTC. Protein: CASSAIGANEQFF.

This clone was detected a few times. The chain joins TRBV2 to TRBJ2-5; 9 nucleotides align to TRBD1. CDR1 SNHLY and CDR2 FYNNEI come from the germline V gene. V trimming: 4 bases; J trimming: 4 bases; junction bases outside the gene matches: 4. This CDR3 contains 14 residues. In DNA form, the CDR3 reads TGTGCCAGCAGTGGGGACAGGGCCAGAGAGACCCAGTACTTC. Translated: CASSGDRARETQYF. Supplemented by reference TRBV2 and TRBJ2-5, the full variable domain reads EPEVTQTPSHQVTQMGQEVILRCVPISNHLYFYWYRQILGQKVEFLVSFYNNEISEKSEIFDDQFSVERPDGSNFTLKIRSTKLEDSAMYFCASSGDRARETQYFGPGTRLLVL.

The chain joins TRBV30 to TRBJ1-1; 7 nucleotides agree with TRBD1. CDR3 size: 15 residues. The trim removed 0 bases at V and 0 bases at J, leaving 4 bases unmatched. Germline lookup yields CDR1 GTSNPN and CDR2 SVGIG (reference sequence). The CDR3 region is CAWSVQGNMNTEAFF. CDR3 sequence (DNA): TGTGCCTGGAGTGTACAGGGGAACATGAACACTGAAGCTTTCTTT.

The chain carries TRBV11-3 and TRBJ2-3, with D tentatively TRBD1 (6 bases). Trimming removed 5 bases from V and 7 bases from J, with 16 bases in between. The CDR3 is 14 amino acids. In germline, CDR1 is SGHNT, CDR2 YENEEA. The CDR3 loop is CASSDGTFPHTQYF. CDR3 in DNA: TGTGCCAGCAGCGACGGGACATTCCCTCATACGCAGTATTTT.

This CDR3 reads CAWSSRLNTIYF. The DNA of the CDR3 is TGTGCCTGGAGTTCCCGTTTAAACACCATATATTTT. The chain combines TRBV30 with TRBJ1-3; no firm D call. V lost 2 bases to trimming and J lost 6 bases, with 8 bases between them. The CDR3 consists of 12 residues. Germline-derived CDR1 and CDR2 are GTSNPN and SVGIG (reference sequence).

This clone appeared a few times. This chain connects TRBV11-2 to TRBJ1-1; D is ambiguous. CDR3 length: 13 residues. Between the trimmed V and J ends, which lost 4 bases and 4 bases, there was a span of 10 bases. Germline V CDR1 and CDR2: SGHAT, FQNNGV. Written as DNA, the CDR3 is TGTGCCAGCAGCTCCGAGGAAGGCACTGAAGCTTTCTTT. Its translation is CASSSEEGTEAFF.

This clone occurred once. The chain carries TRBV5-6 and TRBJ2-7; 7 positions match TRBD2. In germline, CDR1 is SGHDT, CDR2 YYEEEE. The CDR3 consists of 15 residues. J lost 5 bases, V lost 3 bases, and 11 bases had no gene match. The CDR3 coding sequence is TGTGCCAGCAGCTGGCCCGTAGCGGGCTTCCACGAGCAGTACTTC. This sequence encodes CASSWPVAGFHEQYF.

J is TRBJ2-7 and V is TRBV20-1, with no clear D. In germline, CDR1 is DFQATT, CDR2 SNEGSKA (reference sequence). With 5 bases removed from V and 1 base from J, the gap between germline ends came to 6 bases. This CDR3 has 11 residues. The CDR3 region is CSAFLSYEQYF. CDR3 DNA: TGCAGTGCTTTCCTATCCTACGAGCAGTACTTC.

The chain recombines TRBV19 with TRBJ1-3, with 7 bases matching TRBD1. Germline values: CDR1 LNHDA, CDR2 SQIVND (reference sequence). V was pared by 5 bases and J by 1 base, with 5 bases of the junction left unmatched. The CDR3 covers 15 residues. The CDR3 is CASSGQATSGNTIYF. The CDR3 bases are TGTGCCAGTAGTGGACAGGCTACATCTGGAAACACCATATATTTT.

The gene calls are TRBV5-1 and TRBJ2-3, with TRBD2 matching over 8 bases. Trimming at V came to 0 bases and at J to 5 bases, leaving 5 bases not matched to a gene. The CDR3 is 15 amino acids. The germline V gene has CDR1 SGHRS and CDR2 YFSETQ. The DNA of the CDR3 is TGCGCCAGCAGCTTGGAAGGGCGGGAGGTAGATACGCAGTATTTT. Translating it yields CASSLEGREVDTQYF.

The chain links TRBV24-1 to TRBJ1-4, with a weak D call TRBD1 (6 bases). The germline CDR1 and CDR2 sequences are KGHDR and SFDVKD. Trimming left V 2 bases short and J 4 bases short, with 19 bases between. This CDR3 has 18 amino acids. This CDR3 is CATSDSTPPGDGNEKLFF. The CDR3 DNA is TGTGCCACCAGTGATTCAACCCCTCCAGGGGACGGTAATGAAAAACTGTTTTTT.

The chain combines TRBV19 with TRBJ1-5, with TRBD1 identical over 8 bases. Germline CDR1 reads LNHDA; CDR2 reads SQIVND (reference sequence). The CDR3 is 13 residues long. The junction had 6 bases not matched to a gene; V was cut back by 8 bases and J by 6 bases. The CDR3 loop is CASAQGVGQPQHF. The CDR3 bases are TGTGCCAGTGCACAGGGGGTTGGTCAGCCCCAGCATTTT.

The chain uses TRBV3-1 (or the pseudogene TRBV3-2) and TRBJ1-1; 10 positions match TRBD1. The V gene's germline CDR1 is LGHDT and CDR2 YNNKEL (reference sequence). The CDR3 loop spans 13 amino acids. V lost 8 bases, J lost 2 bases, and 2 bases stayed unmatched. The CDR3 loop reads CASGDRGNTEAFF. The CDR3, as DNA: TGTGCCAGCGGGGACAGGGGAAACACTGAAGCTTTCTTT.

This sequence joins TRBV6-5 and TRBJ1-3, with TRBD1 identical over 8 bases. Germline CDR1 reads MNHEY; CDR2 reads SVGAGI. J gave up 2 bases and V 2 bases, and 2 bases lay outside the gene matches. The CDR3 has 15 residues. CDR3 loop: CASSYRQGPGNTIYF. DNA of the CDR3: TGTGCCAGCAGTTACCGACAGGGGCCTGGAAACACCATATATTTT.

The rearrangement links TRBV12-3 or TRBV12-4 to TRBJ2-7; the D is unclear. This CDR3 has 12 residues. The V end was cut by 4 bases, the J end by 2 bases, with 6 bases between. Here the CDR3 reads CASSSWPYEQYF. The DNA of the CDR3 is TGTGCCAGCAGTTCTTGGCCCTACGAGCAGTACTTC.

This rearrangement joins TRBV5-5 to TRBJ2-2; tentative D call: TRBD1 (6 bases). The CDR3 spans 13 residues. V lost 3 bases to trimming and J lost 5 bases, with 8 bases between them. Germline CDR1 and CDR2: SGHKS and YYEKEE (reference sequence). The CDR3 region has the DNA TGTGCCAGCAGCTCCCAGGGGACCGGGGAGCTGTTTTTT. Translated, it gives CASSSQGTGELFF.

This clone was recorded a few times. This chain connects TRBV5-1 to TRBJ2-2; TRBD2 aligns across 9 bases. This CDR3 has 16 residues. In germline, CDR1 is SGHRS, CDR2 YFSETQ. Losses at the gene ends were 0 bases for V and 6 bases for J; bases not matched to a gene: 6. Written as DNA, the CDR3 is TGCGCCAGCAGCTTGGTGTTAGCGGGGGCGGCCGGGGAGCTGTTTTTT. As protein: CASSLVLAGAAGELFF.

This clone was found a few times. This chain links TRBV19 with TRBJ1-2, with D possibly being TRBD1 (6 bases). Per germline, CDR1 LNHDA and CDR2 SQIVND (reference sequence). V was trimmed by 7 bases and J by 4 bases, leaving 19 bases between them. The CDR3 totals 15 residues. This CDR3 is CASNRDDQTGYGYTF. The CDR3 DNA reads TGTGCCAGTAACAGGGACGACCAAACGGGCTATGGCTACACCTTC.

The chain joins TRBV7-6 to TRBJ2-2; TRBD2 is a possible D gene (7 bases). V dropped 5 bases and J dropped 7 bases, with 20 bases sitting between them. The CDR3 is made up of 16 amino acids. Per the germline V gene, CDR1 is SGHVS and CDR2 is FNYEAQ. This CDR3 is CASSPRGRGVVGELFF. The CDR3 DNA is TGTGCCAGCAGCCCCAGGGGTCGGGGGGTCGTCGGGGAGCTGTTTTTT.

The chain is built from TRBV18 and TRBJ2-7; 11 bases are shared with TRBD2. The length of the CDR3 is 17 residues. Unmatched junction bases numbered 7, after V lost 3 bases and J lost 0 bases. The germline gives CDR1 KGHSH, CDR2 LQKENI. This CDR3 reads CASSPRTSGPLSYEQYF. In DNA, the CDR3 is TGTGCCAGCTCACCGAGGACTAGCGGGCCACTCTCCTACGAGCAGTACTTC.

The chain is built from TRBV4-3 and TRBJ1-4; TRBD1 matches 9 bases. Germline V gives CDR1 LGHNA, CDR2 YSLEER. The CDR3 loop spans 16 amino acids. V trimming: 4 bases; J trimming: 8 bases; junction bases outside the gene matches: 11. This chain's CDR3 is CASSLGFGTGYEKLFF. For the CDR3, the DNA is TGCGCCAGCAGCCTCGGGTTCGGGACAGGGTACGAAAAACTGTTTTTT.

The chain joins TRBV6-5 to TRBJ2-7; 7 bases line up with TRBD1. V lost 6 bases and J lost 4; bases outside the gene matches: 9. Germline V gene data show CDR1 as MNHEY and CDR2 as SVGAGI. The CDR3 spans 14 residues. CDR3 sequence reads: CASSQPGTDYEQYF. CDR3 DNA sequence: TGTGCCAGCAGCCAGCCCGGGACAGATTACGAGCAGTACTTC.

V is TRBV7-2 and J is TRBJ2-4; TRBD2 aligns across 7 bases. Germline CDR1 and CDR2: SGHTA and FQGNSA. With V trimmed by 3 bases and J by 8 bases, 13 bases remained unmatched. This CDR3 is built from 16 residues. CDR3 residues: CASSFGGGTFADIQYF. CDR3 in DNA: TGTGCCAGCAGCTTTGGGGGAGGGACTTTTGCAGACATTCAGTACTTC.